This T cell receptor beta chain was identified during a study of post-analysis software for immune sequencing data. Presence of unique molecular identifiers characterized the TCR beta cDNA libraries. Each CDR3 protein is one row after TCRdb ran MiXCR on the PCR reads. The table lists about 260,000 distinct CDR3 sequences, roughly a third of them singletons. About this clonotype: The antigen remains undetermined.

V dropped 3 bases and J dropped 1 base, with 13 bases sitting between them. There are 15 residues in the CDR3. Germline V lookup: CDR1 SGHRS, CDR2 YFSETQ. Study-wide results and caveats: About 5 TRBV segments, including TRBV5-6, TRBV5-1 and TRBV20-1, were more frequent in patients than controls.

The chain recombines TRBV5-1 with TRBJ2-5; possible D gene TRBD1, 6 bases. The sample comprised blood. This TCR derives from a girl between 5 and 17 years old with multiple sclerosis. The CDR3: CASSYQTGIQETQYF. The CDR3 DNA sequence: TGCGCCAGCAGCTATCAGACAGGCATCCAAGAGACCCAGTACTTC.